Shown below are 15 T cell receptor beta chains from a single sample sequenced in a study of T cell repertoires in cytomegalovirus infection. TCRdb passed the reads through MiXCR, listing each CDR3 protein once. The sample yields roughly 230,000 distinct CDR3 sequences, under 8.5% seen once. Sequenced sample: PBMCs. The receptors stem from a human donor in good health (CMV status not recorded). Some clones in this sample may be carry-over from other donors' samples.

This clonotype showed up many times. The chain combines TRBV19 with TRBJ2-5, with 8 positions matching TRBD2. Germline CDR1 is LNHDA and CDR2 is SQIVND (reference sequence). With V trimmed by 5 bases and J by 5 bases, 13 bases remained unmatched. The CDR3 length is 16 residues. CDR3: CASSPTAGGLGETQYF. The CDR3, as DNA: TGTGCCAGTAGTCCCACTGCGGGGGGCCTCGGGGAGACCCAGTACTTC.

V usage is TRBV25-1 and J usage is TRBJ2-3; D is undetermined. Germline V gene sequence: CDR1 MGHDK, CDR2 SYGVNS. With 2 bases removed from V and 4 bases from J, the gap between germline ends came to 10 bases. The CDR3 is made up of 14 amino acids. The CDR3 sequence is CASSEALPPDTQYF. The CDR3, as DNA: TGTGCCAGCAGTGAAGCTCTTCCCCCAGATACGCAGTATTTT.

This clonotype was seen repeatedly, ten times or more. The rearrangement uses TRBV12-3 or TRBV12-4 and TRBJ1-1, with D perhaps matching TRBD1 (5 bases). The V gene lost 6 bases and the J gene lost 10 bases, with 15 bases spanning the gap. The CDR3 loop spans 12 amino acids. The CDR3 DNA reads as TGTGCCAGCAGCATTTCCGGGGCTTCAGCTTTCTTT. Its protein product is CASSISGASAFF.

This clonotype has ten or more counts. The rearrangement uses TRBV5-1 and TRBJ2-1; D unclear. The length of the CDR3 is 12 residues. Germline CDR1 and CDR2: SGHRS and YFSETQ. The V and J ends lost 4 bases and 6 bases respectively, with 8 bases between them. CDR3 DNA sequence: TGCGCCAGCAGCAACCGAGCCAATGAGCAGTTCTTC. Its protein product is CASSNRANEQFF.

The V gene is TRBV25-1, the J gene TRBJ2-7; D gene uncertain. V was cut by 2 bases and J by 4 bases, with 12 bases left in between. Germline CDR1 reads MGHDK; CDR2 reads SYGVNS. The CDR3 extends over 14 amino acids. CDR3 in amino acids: CASSERRRGYEQYF. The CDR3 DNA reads TGTGCCAGCAGTGAAAGGAGACGTGGGTACGAGCAGTACTTC.

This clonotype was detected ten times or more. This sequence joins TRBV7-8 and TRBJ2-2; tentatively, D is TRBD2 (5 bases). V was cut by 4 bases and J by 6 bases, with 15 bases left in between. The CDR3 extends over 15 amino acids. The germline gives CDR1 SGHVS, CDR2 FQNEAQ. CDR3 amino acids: CASSSPGTGAGELFF. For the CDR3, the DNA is TGTGCCAGCAGCTCGCCGGGAACTGGAGCCGGGGAGCTGTTTTTT.

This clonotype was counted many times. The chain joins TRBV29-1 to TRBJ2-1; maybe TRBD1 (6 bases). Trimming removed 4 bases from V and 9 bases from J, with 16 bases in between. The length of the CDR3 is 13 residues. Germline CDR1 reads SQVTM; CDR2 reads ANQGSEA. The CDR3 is CSVVFGGKGEQFF. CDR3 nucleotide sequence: TGCAGCGTTGTTTTTGGGGGCAAGGGTGAGCAGTTCTTC.

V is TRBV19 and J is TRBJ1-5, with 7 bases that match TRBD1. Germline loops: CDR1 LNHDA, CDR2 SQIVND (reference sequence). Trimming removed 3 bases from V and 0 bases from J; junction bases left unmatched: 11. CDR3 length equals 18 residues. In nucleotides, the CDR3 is TGTGCCAGTAGTATCGTCCGGGACAGAAGAGCTAGCAATCAGCCCCAGCATTTT. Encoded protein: CASSIVRDRRASNQPQHF.

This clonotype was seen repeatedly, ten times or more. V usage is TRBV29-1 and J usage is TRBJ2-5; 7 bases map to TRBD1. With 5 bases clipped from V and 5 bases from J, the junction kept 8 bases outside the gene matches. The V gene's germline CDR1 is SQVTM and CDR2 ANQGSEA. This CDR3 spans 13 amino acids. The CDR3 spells CSVHQGDGETQYF. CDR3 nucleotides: TGCAGCGTTCACCAGGGGGACGGGGAGACCCAGTACTTC.

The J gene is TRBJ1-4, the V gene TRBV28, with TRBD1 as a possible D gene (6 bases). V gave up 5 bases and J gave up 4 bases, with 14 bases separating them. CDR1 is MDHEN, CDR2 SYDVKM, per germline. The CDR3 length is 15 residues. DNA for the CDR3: TGTGCCAGCAGTCTCCGACAGGAGATTAATGAAAAACTGTTTTTT. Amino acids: CASSLRQEINEKLFF.

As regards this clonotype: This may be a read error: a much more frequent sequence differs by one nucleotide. In nucleotides, the CDR3 is TGCAGCGTTGAGAGCAGGTGGCCGGTCTATGGCTACACCTTC. The encoded protein is CSVESRWPVYGYTF. This chain joins TRBV29-1 and TRBJ1-2; D unclear. Between the trimmed V and J ends, which lost 3 bases and 4 bases, there was a span of 15 bases. This CDR3 has 14 amino acids. Per the germline V gene, CDR1 is SQVTM and CDR2 is ANQGSEA.

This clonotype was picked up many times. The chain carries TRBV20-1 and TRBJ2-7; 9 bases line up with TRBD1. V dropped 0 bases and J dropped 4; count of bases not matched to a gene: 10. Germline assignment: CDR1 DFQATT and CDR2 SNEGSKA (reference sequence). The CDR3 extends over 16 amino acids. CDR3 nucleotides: TGCAGTGCTAGAGAAACAGACAGGGGGAGTATATACGAGCAGTACTTC. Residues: CSARETDRGSIYEQYF.

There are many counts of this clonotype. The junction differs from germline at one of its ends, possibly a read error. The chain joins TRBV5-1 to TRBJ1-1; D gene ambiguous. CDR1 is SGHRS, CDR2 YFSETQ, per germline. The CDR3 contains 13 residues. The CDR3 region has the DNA TGTGCCAGCAGTTCCGGGGAGAACACTGAAGCTTTCTTT. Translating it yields CASSSGENTEAFF.

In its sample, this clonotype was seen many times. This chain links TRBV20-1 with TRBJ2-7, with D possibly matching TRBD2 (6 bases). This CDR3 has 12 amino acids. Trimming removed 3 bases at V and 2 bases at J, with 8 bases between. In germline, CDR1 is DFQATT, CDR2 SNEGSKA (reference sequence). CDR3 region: CSAREGPYEQYF. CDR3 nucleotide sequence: TGCAGTGCTAGGGAGGGACCCTACGAGCAGTACTTC.

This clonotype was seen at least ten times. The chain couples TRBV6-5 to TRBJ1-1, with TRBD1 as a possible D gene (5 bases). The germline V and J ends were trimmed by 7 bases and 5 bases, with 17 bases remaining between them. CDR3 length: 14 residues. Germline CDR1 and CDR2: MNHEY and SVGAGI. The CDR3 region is CASNFAGLETEAFF. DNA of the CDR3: TGTGCCAGCAACTTTGCGGGACTGGAGACTGAAGCTTTCTTT.